Following are 27 T cell receptor beta chains from one sample sequenced in a study of cytomegalovirus exposure and HLA in healthy donors (dated by TCRdb to about 2017). The library was made by the immunoSEQ multiplex PCR assay. Drawn from immuneACCESS, this table holds only the in-frame rearrangements with V and J called that TCRdb kept. Clones are partly lost; checked studies trace under half to an unresolved V gene and leave the rest unexplained. This sample has some 130,000 clones in its table, and approximately 87% of those were observed once. Of the sample, about 6.3% falls within the top ten clones. Material for sequencing was PBMCs. The source is a woman between 18 and 30 years old in good health and CMV-seropositive.

CDR3 in amino acids: CASSGTVLSTDTQYF. The CDR3 DNA follows: TGCGCCAGCAGCGGGACAGTACTTAGCACAGATACGCAGTATTTT. This rearrangement joins TRBV5-1 to TRBJ2-3; 7 bases align to TRBD1. Trimming took 4 bases from V and 0 from J; bases not matched to a gene: 5. This CDR3 spans 15 amino acids. The germline V gene has CDR1 SGHRS and CDR2 YFSETQ. Together with reference TRBV5-1 and TRBJ2-3, the CDR3 gives the full variable domain: KAGVTQTPRYLIKTRGQQVTLSCSPISGHRSVSWYQQTPGQGLQFLFEYFSETQRNKGNFPGRFSGRQFSNSRSEMNVSTLELGDSALYLCASSGTVLSTDTQYFGPGTRLTVL.

This chain connects TRBV7-9 to TRBJ2-1; perhaps TRBD2 as D (6 bases). The CDR3 is 12 residues long. V was pared by 3 bases and J by 10 bases, with 10 bases between. CDR1 is SEHNR and CDR2 is FQNEAQ in the germline V gene (reference sequence). CDR3 in DNA: TGTGCCAGCAGCTTTAGGGCGGGAGAGCAGTTCTTC. Translating gives CASSFRAGEQFF.

The chain uses TRBV15 and TRBJ2-5, with D possibly being TRBD1 (6 bases). This CDR3 is built from 15 residues. The V end was cut by 0 bases, the J end by 3 bases, with 11 bases between. Germline CDR1 and CDR2: LNHNV and YYDKDF (reference sequence). CDR3 protein: CATSRELGTKETQYF. CDR3 DNA: TGTGCCACCAGCAGAGAACTAGGGACAAAAGAGACCCAGTACTTC. The variable domain in full, completed from reference TRBV15 and TRBJ2-5, reads DAMVIQNPRYQVTQFGKPVTLSCSQTLNHNVMYWYQQKSSQAPKLLFHYYDKDFNNEADTPDNFQSRRPNTSFCFLDIRSPGLGDTAMYLCATSRELGTKETQYFGPGTRLLVL.

With respect to this clone: One junction end does not reproduce the germline sequence, and a read error may be involved. The chain is built from TRBV29-1 and TRBJ1-1; D remains unclear. Germline-derived CDR1 and CDR2 are SQVTM and ANQGSEA. The CDR3 is made up of 14 amino acids. The CDR3 region is CSVEESLRAYLGIF. The DNA for the CDR3 is TGCAGCGTTGAAGAGAGCCTTAGAGCGTATTTAGGAATCTTT. The variable domain in full, completed from reference TRBV29-1 and TRBJ1-1, reads SAVISQKPSRDICQRGTSLTIQCQVDSQVTMMFWYRQQPGQSLTLIATANQGSEATYESGFVIDKFPISRPNLTFSTLTVSNMSPEDSSIYLCSVEESLRAYLGIFGQGTRLTVV.

The chain employs TRBV5-4 and TRBJ2-2, with TRBD1 matching 9 bases. Germline CDR1 reads SGHNT; CDR2 reads YYREEE (reference sequence). This CDR3 is built from 15 residues. Trimming removed 3 bases from V and 4 bases from J; junction bases left unmatched: 4. CDR3 sequence reads: CASSSRDRVTGELFF. Written as DNA, the CDR3 is TGTGCCAGCAGCTCCCGGGACAGGGTCACCGGGGAGCTGTTTTTT.

The chain couples TRBV19 to TRBJ1-2; D is possibly TRBD1 (6 bases). This CDR3 contains 13 residues. Germline CDR1 is LNHDA and CDR2 is SQIVND (reference sequence). The ends were cut back, 6 bases at V and 2 bases at J, with 10 bases in the middle. The CDR3 loop is CASRTGVNYGYTF. The DNA of the CDR3 is TGTGCCAGTAGGACAGGCGTAAACTATGGCTACACCTTC.

This chain joins TRBV27 and TRBJ1-5, with unresolved D. Trimming removed 3 bases at V and 7 bases at J, with 10 bases between. CDR3 length equals 13 residues. Germline values: CDR1 MNHEY, CDR2 SMNVEV (reference sequence). The CDR3 is CASSFREGQPQHF. CDR3 bases: TGTGCCAGCAGTTTCCGGGAAGGGCAGCCCCAGCATTTT.

The V call is TRBV12-2, the J call TRBJ2-2; the table calls TRBD1, which could not be checked here. TRBV12-2 is a listed pseudogene. The CDR3 has 16 amino acids. CDR3 amino acids: CASRLAQIRQGAELFF. In nucleotides, the CDR3 is TGTGCAAGTCGCTTAGCGCAGATAAGACAGGGCGCGGAGCTGTTTTTT.

J is TRBJ2-3 and V is TRBV9; possibly TRBD2 for D (5 bases). This CDR3 contains 15 residues. Trimming stripped 5 bases from V and 1 base from J, with 14 bases between. Germline assignment: CDR1 SGDLS and CDR2 YYNGEE. CDR3 DNA sequence: TGTGCCAGCAGTGAGGGCAGGATGGGCACAGATACGCAGTATTTT. Translating it yields CASSEGRMGTDTQYF. Using reference TRBV9 and TRBJ2-3 for the parts outside the CDR3, the full variable domain is DSGVTQTPKHLITATGQRVTLRCSPRSGDLSVYWYQQSLDQGLQFLIQYYNGEERAKGNILERFSAQQFPDLHSELNLSSLELGDSALYFCASSEGRMGTDTQYFGPGTRLTVL.

The chain uses TRBV19 and TRBJ1-2; maybe TRBD1 (5 bases). V was cut by 3 bases and J by 4 bases, with 21 bases left in between. CDR1 and CDR2 (germline): LNHDA, SQIVND (reference sequence). The CDR3 is 17 amino acids. CDR3 nucleotide sequence: TGTGCCAGTAGTATCGGAGGGGTCAGGTCCTTCGGCTATGGCTACACCTTC. Translation: CASSIGGVRSFGYGYTF. The complete variable domain, with remaining parts taken from reference TRBV19 and TRBJ1-2, reads DGGITQSPKYLFRKEGQNVTLSCEQNLNHDAMYWYRQDPGQGLRLIYYSQIVNDFQKGDIAEGYSVSREKKESFPLTVTSAQKNPTAFYLCASSIGGVRSFGYGYTFGSGTRLTVV.

The V and J genes are TRBV2 and TRBJ1-2; 7 bases are a match to TRBD1. This CDR3 spans 16 amino acids. Germline CDR1 and CDR2: SNHLY and FYNNEI. V was pared by 1 base and J by 0 bases, with 5 bases of the junction left unmatched. Here the CDR3 reads CASSEGGQKSNYGYTF. Here the CDR3 DNA reads TGTGCCAGCAGTGAAGGGGGACAGAAATCTAACTATGGCTACACCTTC. The full variable domain, rest sourced from reference TRBV2 and TRBJ1-2, is EPEVTQTPSHQVTQMGQEVILRCVPISNHLYFYWYRQILGQKVEFLVSFYNNEISEKSEIFDDQFSVERPDGSNFTLKIRSTKLEDSAMYFCASSEGGQKSNYGYTFGSGTRLTVV.

The V and J genes are TRBV5-6 and TRBJ2-1; a possible D gene is TRBD2 (5 bases). Trimming stripped 2 bases from V and 0 bases from J, with 9 bases between. Germline-derived CDR1 and CDR2 are SGHDT and YYEEEE. The CDR3 has 15 amino acids. The CDR3 DNA reads TGTGCCAGCAGCTTTTTGGGGAGCTCCTACAATGAGCAGTTCTTC. Its protein is CASSFLGSSYNEQFF.

The chain carries TRBV7-8 and TRBJ1-2; unclear D gene. V lost 5 bases, J lost 8 bases, and 18 bases lay in between. This CDR3 has 14 residues. Germline V CDR1 and CDR2: SGHVS, FQNEAQ. The CDR3 nucleotides read TGTGCCAGCAGCCCACGGACGGACTTAAGAGGCTACACCTTC. Translation gives CASSPRTDLRGYTF.

The chain employs TRBV15 and TRBJ2-7, with a weak D call TRBD2 (5 bases). CDR3 length equals 15 residues. Germline assignment: CDR1 LNHNV and CDR2 YYDKDF (reference sequence). The V and J ends lost 1 base and 2 bases respectively, with 12 bases between them. In DNA, the CDR3 is TGTGCCACCAGCAGAGGGAAGTGGGGAGCCTACGAGCAGTACTTC. Translated, it gives CATSRGKWGAYEQYF. Based on the CDR3 plus reference TRBV15 and TRBJ2-7, the full variable domain is DAMVIQNPRYQVTQFGKPVTLSCSQTLNHNVMYWYQQKSSQAPKLLFHYYDKDFNNEADTPDNFQSRRPNTSFCFLDIRSPGLGDTAMYLCATSRGKWGAYEQYFGPGTRLTVT.

The V and J genes are TRBV18 and TRBJ1-2; 11 nucleotides align to TRBD1. The germline V gene has CDR1 KGHSH and CDR2 LQKENI. The CDR3 sequence is 15 residues long. V gave up 3 bases and J gave up 7 bases; unmatched junction bases: 7. The CDR3 region has the DNA TGTGCCAGCTCACCCCAGGGACAGGGGGAGTTTGGCTACACCTTC. It specifies CASSPQGQGEFGYTF.

V is TRBV7-8 and J is TRBJ2-2, with TRBD2 matching 7 bases. The CDR3 runs to 13 residues. Germline CDR1 and CDR2: SGHVS and FQNEAQ. J was trimmed by 4 bases and V by 4 bases; bases with no gene match: 0. The CDR3 nucleotides read TGTGCCAGCAGCTGGGGGGGCACCGGGGAGCTGTTTTTT. Translated, it gives CASSWGGTGELFF.

This rearrangement joins TRBV11-2 to TRBJ2-5; D remains unclear. CDR1 is SGHAT and CDR2 is FQNNGV in the germline V gene. The V gene lost 2 bases and the J gene lost 4 bases, with 8 bases spanning the gap. The CDR3 length is 13 residues. The CDR3 sequence: CASSLSTGETQYF. In nucleotides, the CDR3 is TGTGCCAGCAGCTTATCCACGGGAGAGACCCAGTACTTC.

This sequence joins TRBV5-1 and TRBJ1-2; D is uncertain. CDR1 and CDR2 (germline): SGHRS, YFSETQ. The CDR3 spans 15 residues. Trimming shortened V by 0 bases and J by 8 bases, and 17 bases separated the two germline ends. CDR3 sequence (DNA): TGCGCCAGCAGCTTGGTGCCGGTGACAAGGCAAGGCTACACCTTC. This codes for CASSLVPVTRQGYTF.

The chain is built from TRBV5-1 and TRBJ2-7; maybe TRBD1 (5 bases). Trimming pared 7 bases from V and 1 base from J, leaving 12 bases between. Germline V gene lookup returns CDR1 SGHRS and CDR2 YFSETQ. The CDR3 totals 13 residues. CDR3 nucleotides: TGCGCCAGCTCTTGGCCAGGGTCCTACGAGCAGTACTTC. Its protein product is CASSWPGSYEQYF.

The rearrangement uses TRBV20-1 and TRBJ1-2; TRBD1 is a possible D gene (6 bases). Trimming left V 7 bases short and J 8 bases short, with 14 bases between. Germline V gene data show CDR1 as DFQATT and CDR2 as SNEGSKA (reference sequence). This CDR3 comprises 11 residues. The CDR3 loop reads CSDYREKGYTF. The CDR3 DNA follows: TGCAGTGACTACAGGGAAAAAGGCTACACCTTC.

The V call is TRBV30, the J call TRBJ1-5; 7 bases fit TRBD1. The V gene's germline CDR1 is GTSNPN and CDR2 SVGIG (reference sequence). The CDR3 totals 15 residues. V was pared by 3 bases and J by 7 bases, with 12 bases of the junction left unmatched. DNA for the CDR3: TGTGCCTGGAGCGTTGACCGAGGGGGCAGGCAGCCCCAGCATTTT. It specifies CAWSVDRGGRQPQHF.

The chain couples TRBV6-5 to TRBJ1-2, with D possibly TRBD1 on 6 matching bases. The V gene's germline CDR1 is MNHEY and CDR2 SVGAGI. This CDR3 has 14 residues. Trimming cost V 2 bases and J 3 bases, with 10 bases left between them. This CDR3 reads CASSYVQGDYGYTF. The CDR3 coding sequence is TGTGCCAGCAGTTACGTACAGGGAGACTATGGCTACACCTTC.

The chain carries TRBV30 and TRBJ1-1, with D maybe TRBD1 (5 bases). Germline V lookup: CDR1 GTSNPN, CDR2 SVGIG (reference sequence). The CDR3 runs 13 residues. V was cut by 2 bases and J by 11 bases, with 18 bases left in between. CDR3 in DNA: TGTGCCTGGAGTAACATTGCAGGGTCCGATGCTTTCTTT. Translating it yields CAWSNIAGSDAFF.

The gene calls are TRBV29-1 and TRBJ1-1, with a possible D match to TRBD1 (6 bases). Deletions cut 4 bases from V and 11 bases from J, with 17 bases between. The length of the CDR3 is 12 residues. Germline V gene lookup returns CDR1 SQVTM and CDR2 ANQGSEA. The CDR3 sequence is CSVGGHVVSAFF. For the CDR3, the DNA is TGCAGCGTTGGGGGACACGTGGTTAGCGCTTTCTTT.

J is TRBJ2-3 and V is TRBV11-3, with TRBD2 matching over 12 bases. V gave up 3 bases and J gave up 2 bases; unmatched junction bases: 6. CDR1 and CDR2 (germline): SGHNT, YENEEA. The length of the CDR3 is 17 residues. CDR3 bases: TGTGCCAGCAGCTTTCCCCTAGCGGGAGGGACCACAGATACGCAGTATTTT. This encodes CASSFPLAGGTTDTQYF.

The V gene is TRBV7-9, the J gene TRBJ1-1; D is unclear. CDR1 SEHNR and CDR2 FQNEAQ come from the germline V gene (reference sequence). The V and J ends lost 9 bases and 2 bases respectively, with 22 bases between them. This CDR3 comprises 16 residues. The CDR3 sequence is CASQSIGLASNTEAFF. In nucleotides, the CDR3 is TGTGCCAGTCAATCGATCGGGTTGGCCAGTAACACTGAAGCTTTCTTT.

The chain links TRBV4-1 to TRBJ2-7; possible D gene TRBD2, 5 bases. V was pared by 2 bases and J by 8 bases, with 19 bases between. The CDR3 is 15 residues long. Looked up from germline, CDR1 is MGHRA and CDR2 is YSYEKL. CDR3 in amino acids: CASSQNLGLESKQYF. CDR3 in DNA: TGCGCCAGCAGCCAAAACCTCGGACTGGAGAGTAAGCAGTACTTC.